This TCR beta chain was obtained from a study of cytomegalovirus exposure and HLA in healthy donors (dated by TCRdb to 2016 to 2017). General notes on the study: An earlier analysis of some 620 of the donors reported about 300 Gb of sequence data and around 100 million unique TCR beta sequences obtained from about 179 million T cells. The aim of the study was to test whether cataloging public T cell receptors could identify signatures of past pathogen exposure. A separate validation cohort of over a hundred different subjects was used in addition to the approximately 700-subject first cohort. An earlier analysis of 587 of the donors used high-throughput TCR beta sequencing to judge whether each TCR beta V gene segment behaved as functional or pseudogenic. To study patterns of TCR occurrence, a later analysis re-analyzed previously published TCR beta repertoires from more than 550 donors and added high-resolution HLA genotyping. Using immunosequencing, the study profiled T cell repertoires from approximately 700 subjects and related those repertoires to cytomegalovirus serostatus. Among the roughly 400 genotyped donors, approximately 77% belonged to the genetic ancestry cluster associated with self-reported Caucasian donors. Rather than drawing on any new phenotypic data, the later analysis identified candidate immune exposures from TCR beta sequences and the way those sequences occurred across donors. All discovery cohort repertoires had been generated on a single sequencing platform. Roughly 300 gigabases of sequencing data and 70 million to 100 million unique TCR sequences were included in an early release covering about 600 HLA-typed donors. Genome-wide SNP genotypes for about 65% of the roughly 670 donors were used in a later genetic analysis, which treated that subset as a discovery cohort. On average, 235,054 unique TCR beta nucleotide sequences were sequenced per donor among a few hundred genotyped donors of the cohort, with roughly 18% of those sequences being non-productive. The number of donors typed differed by locus, with 629-630 for A, B, C, DRB1 and DQB1, roughly 520 for DQA1, over 600 for DPA1, and 400 to 490 for DPB1. Donor age, sex, ethnicity and CMV serostatus were compiled together with the repertoire data. To predict cytomegalovirus infection status, the study brought together high-throughput TCR immunosequencing, statistical association of individual TCRs with disease status, and machine learning. A few DR-DQ haplotypes were handled as single units for association and clustering because linkage in the cohort was strong. HLA typing covered class I and class II loci at four-digit resolution. On the study overall, not on this receptor specifically: CMV serostatus was the only immune exposure information available for the cohort. The authors suggested that the approach could potentially be generalized to other disease states and immunological phenotypes. In a later analysis, several top co-occurrence clusters were reported to appear linked to parvovirus B19, influenza, CMV and Epstein-Barr virus. The classifier was reported to diagnose cytomegalovirus status with high specificity and sensitivity in both the original and validation cohorts. The study gave a list of 150 to 200 TCR beta chains associated with cytomegalovirus. This cohort had only TCR beta chains sequenced, and the lack of alpha or paired-chain data limited which features could be detected. The presence/absence analyses assumed that sequencing depth was roughly uniform across donors, and that assumption may not be true. While some public TCRs were present in many individuals, most TCR sequences turned up only very rarely across donors. HLA typing was unavailable for some donors at each locus, so association tests used only the typed subset. In an earlier analysis of 587 of the donors, most TCR beta V segments appeared in productive rearrangements about 87% or about 30% of the time, broadly matching IMGT annotations. According to a later genetic analysis, donors in an Asian-associated ancestry cluster had fewer N-insertions in productive TCRs than the approximately 650-donor mean. V-gene and J-gene trimming of TCR beta chains was associated with a missense DCLRE1C variant in a later genetic analysis, and the association was replicated in an independent cohort. Linkage disequilibrium might explain the correlated functional status among segregating V segments, but an unknown experimental factor could not be ruled out. A later analysis found that TCR association rates varied across HLA loci, with DRB1 alleles showing the most associated TCRs and HLA-C alleles the fewest. Because counts were too low, seventeen rarely observed V segments, including chromosome 9 orphons, were excluded from the earlier analysis of 587 of the donors. In a later analysis, HLA-associated TCR beta chains were found to be more clonally expanded and to have lower generation probabilities than equally common non-associated chains. A further reported finding was that TCR beta sequences accurately predicted the HLA-A and HLA-B alleles for most subjects in the first cohort. Some IMGT-functional V segments, including TRBV6-2 and TRBV6-3, could not be told apart with the 87-base-pair reads, so those segments were excluded. Specific HLA alleles were associated with some 15,000 TCR beta sequences at a false discovery rate of 0.05 in a later analysis. A cluster of highly shared sequence variants was judged likely to be a technical artifact of the sequencing pipeline. When HLA alleles, especially DR and DQ, strongly co-occurred, TCR associations were difficult to assign to individual alleles. A later analysis found that most CMV-associated TCR beta chains appeared HLA-restricted, with HLA associations seemingly driven largely by CMV exposure. A few of the identified cytomegalovirus-associated TCR beta chains were confirmed in vitro to be specific for cytomegalovirus antigens.

As to this clone: Its antigen is unknown. No base quality information exists; no much larger clone differs at one position.

In total, roughly 670 healthy bone marrow donors made up the cohort. At the time of sampling, every cohort member was nominally healthy, though immune exposures that went unrecorded were likely present. The donor was CMV seropositive and belonged to the group of 250 to 300 seropositive cohort members. A peripheral blood sample was provided by each donor, and peripheral blood mononuclear cells were used for TCR beta sequencing. Genomic DNA extraction from the blood cell samples was performed with the Qiagen DNeasy Blood Extraction Kit. The CDR3 runs 15 amino acids, cysteine and phenylalanine included. Solely the CDR3 DNA is kept, with 45 bases framed from the first base. The germline V gene gives CDR1 as MNHEY and CDR2 as SVGAGI. V trim: 5 bases; J trim: 7 bases; unmatched bases: 7. The library was prepared using the immunoSEQ multiplex PCR assay. A mixture of 60 forward primers for TCR Vbeta segments and 13 reverse primers for TCR Jbeta segments was used in the multiplex PCR. The CDR3 region of rearranged TCR beta genes was amplified from genomic DNA with a multiplex PCR assay. The amplified TCR beta libraries were sequenced on the Illumina HiSeq System as 87-base-pair reads. The study's processing was this. Across the 600 to 700 repertoires, a later analysis counted 80 million or so unique TCR beta chains, around 11 million of which were shared by at least two donors. To remove PCR and sequencing errors, raw reads were error-corrected and collapsed into unique sequences using a nearest-neighbor algorithm that merged closely related sequences. V, D and J gene segments were assigned by aligning CDR3 sequences to IMGT reference sequences. For a sequence to be retained, a match of at least six nucleotides to both a V gene segment and a J gene segment was required. Rearrangements were classified as productive when the CDR3 lacked stop codons and remained in frame with V and J, and all other rearrangements were classified as non-productive. Following IMGT convention, CDR3 was defined as the stretch from the second conserved V-encoded cysteine up to the conserved J-encoded phenylalanine. Sequences without an unambiguous match to a single V gene segment were excluded from the earlier analysis of a few hundred of the donors. An earlier analysis of a few hundred of the donors classified V segments as functional when productive rearrangements were above 56.7% and as segregating when the standard deviation between donors was above 5%. To diagnose cytomegalovirus status from the catalog of TCR beta chain sequences, a statistical classification framework was built. A later analysis assigned V and J genes by comparing TCR nucleotide sequences with IMGT/GENE-DB human TR gene sequences. The TCRdist pipeline was used in a later analysis to assign CDR3 sequences and most-parsimonious VDJ recombination scenarios. A later analysis defined each TCR beta chain by its CDR3 amino acid sequence plus V-gene family, and excluded reads lacking a unique V-gene family. As a way to deal with suspected cross-contamination and a sequencing artifact, a later analysis dropped 450 to 600 nucleotide sequences that were highly shared and had low generation probability. In a later analysis, a clonal expansion index for each public chain was calculated from normalized within-repertoire ranks of inferred template counts. In a later analysis, generation probabilities were computed using a VDJ recombination model fitted to out-of-frame rearrangements, and the results were checked against IGoR. A later analysis scored TCR-TCR, TCR-HLA and TCR-CMV co-occurrence with hypergeometric tests, applying a repertoire-size bias correction to TCR pairs. To estimate false discovery rates, a later analysis permuted the HLA or CMV assignments 20 times. In a later analysis, co-occurring TCRs were grouped using DBSCAN, and TCRdist sequence similarity was added for clustering within HLA-allele-positive subsets. Co-occurrence clustering excluded repertoires with fewer than 30,000 or more than 120,000 public chains, plus five with anomalous nucleotide sharing. Not all clones reach the TCRdb copy of this immuneACCESS table, which keeps in-frame sequences only. Checked studies attribute under half of the gap to unresolved V genes and leave the rest unexplained. The V and J calls and the clone size are those of that table, but D and trimming were determined from the DNA. For this sample there are around 78,000 clones; about 60% appear just once. Together, the top ten hold about 5.7% of the sample.

The chain uses TRBV6-5 and TRBJ2-1; TRBD2 fits 11 bases in the junction. The receptor was derived from a man in his thirties or forties in good health and CMV-seropositive. The sequenced sample was PBMCs. The nucleotide sequence reads TGTGCCAGCAGTCGCTATAGCGGGGGGGCTAATGAGCAGTTCTTC. Translation gives CASSRYSGGANEQFF.